The 28 T cell receptor beta chains presented below share a single source sample, sequenced in a study of beta chain features in type 1 diabetes. Study-level findings and limits: Patients with Type 1 diabetes showed moderately but significantly shorter TCRB CDR3s in all four CD4+ subsets.

Sequencing targeted expressed TCRB transcripts, as all isolated RNA had been reverse transcribed. TCRdb's copy holds only in-frame clones and misses some; the assay was immunoSEQ multiplex PCR. The top ten hold around 0.7% of the sample, which has 130,000 or so clones, 9% seen once. No antigens are known for them. Sequencing was done on a sample of central memory CD4+ T cells from blood. Source of these receptors: a young man with type 1 diabetes.

This clone occurred a few times. This sequence joins TRBV15 and TRBJ1-2, with D possibly being TRBD1 (6 bases). CDR3 length: 15 residues. The ends were cut back, 3 bases at V and 3 bases at J, with 14 bases in the middle. Germline loops: CDR1 LNHNV, CDR2 YYDKDF (reference sequence). The CDR3 coding sequence is TGTGCCACCAGCAGGCAGGGGTTTTACGACTATGGCTACACCTTC. This encodes CATSRQGFYDYGYTF.

The gene calls are TRBV30 and TRBJ1-5, with D unresolved. CDR1 and CDR2 (germline): GTSNPN, SVGIG (reference sequence). CDR3 size: 13 residues. The V and J ends lost 1 base and 3 bases respectively, with 7 bases between them. The CDR3 here is CAWSASFNQPQHF. CDR3 nucleotide sequence: TGTGCCTGGAGTGCGAGTTTCAATCAGCCCCAGCATTTT.

This clone showed up just a few times. The J gene is TRBJ1-6, the V gene TRBV30; tentative D call: TRBD1 (6 bases). The germline V gene encodes CDR1 GTSNPN and CDR2 SVGIG (reference sequence). The V end was cut by 0 bases, the J end by 9 bases, with 12 bases between. The CDR3 totals 14 residues. The CDR3 region is CAWSVEGGGSPLHF. DNA of the CDR3: TGTGCCTGGAGTGTAGAGGGGGGGGGTTCACCCCTCCACTTT.

The chain carries TRBV27 and TRBJ2-1; tentatively, D is TRBD1 (5 bases). Per germline, CDR1 MNHEY and CDR2 SMNVEV (reference sequence). The CDR3 runs to 15 residues. Deletions cut 5 bases from V and 1 base from J, with 12 bases between. CDR3 sequence: CASSQTTVSYNEQFF. The CDR3 nucleotides read TGTGCCAGCAGTCAAACGACAGTATCCTACAATGAGCAGTTCTTC.

CDR3 in DNA: TGTGCCAGCAGCTTCCGCGGGAGTTATAATTCACCCCTCCACTTT. It translates to CASSFRGSYNSPLHF. The gene calls are TRBV7-2 and TRBJ1-6; unclear D gene. Per the germline V gene, CDR1 is SGHTA and CDR2 is FQGNSA. V was shortened by 3 bases and J by 4 bases, with 10 bases between the two germline ends. This CDR3 contains 15 residues.

This chain connects TRBV6-6 to TRBJ2-6, with D perhaps matching TRBD1 (6 bases). Trimming took off 10 bases at V and 0 bases at J, with 10 bases between the two ends. The CDR3 covers 14 residues. From germline, CDR1 is MNHNY and CDR2 SVGAGI (reference sequence). The CDR3 nucleotides read TGTGCCACGGACAGAACCTCTGGGGCCAACGTCCTGACTTTC. This sequence encodes CATDRTSGANVLTF.

This sequence joins TRBV19 and TRBJ2-5, with TRBD2 identical over 11 bases. V dropped 6 bases and J dropped 4; count of bases not matched to a gene: 4. CDR3 length equals 14 residues. CDR1 is LNHDA, CDR2 SQIVND, per germline (reference sequence). The CDR3 nucleotides are TGTGCCAGTAGCCAGACTAGCGGGGTAGAGACCCAGTACTTC. Its protein is CASSQTSGVETQYF.

The J gene is TRBJ1-1, the V gene TRBV7-9, with TRBD1 identical over 8 bases. V was clipped by 1 base and J by 5 bases; unmatched bases: 3. In germline, CDR1 is SEHNR, CDR2 FQNEAQ (reference sequence). The CDR3 runs to 14 residues. In DNA, the CDR3 is TGTGCCAGCAGCTTAGGGACAGGGAAGACTGAAGCTTTCTTT. Translating gives CASSLGTGKTEAFF.

The gene calls are TRBV30 and TRBJ2-5, with TRBD2 matching 8 bases. CDR3 length equals 16 residues. The germline gives CDR1 GTSNPN, CDR2 SVGIG (reference sequence). The V and J ends lost 1 base and 4 bases, in that order; junction bases with no gene match: 11. CDR3 in DNA: TGTGCCTGGAGTGCCCCCTACACTAGCGGAGGAGAGACCCAGTACTTC. It codes for CAWSAPYTSGGETQYF.

This clone was picked up a small number of times. CDR3 DNA: TGTGCCAGCAGTTTAATGAGCGGGGTGGATCGGAACTATGGCTACACCTTC. It specifies CASSLMSGVDRNYGYTF. The genes are TRBV28 and TRBJ1-2; D is uncertain. This CDR3 has 17 amino acids. V shed 2 bases and J shed 2 bases, with 18 bases lying between them. Germline V gives CDR1 MDHEN, CDR2 SYDVKM.

This clone turned up a few times. The rearrangement uses TRBV5-4 and TRBJ2-2; possibly TRBD1 for D (7 bases). V dropped 4 bases and J dropped 6 bases, with 16 bases sitting between them. CDR3 size: 15 residues. Looked up from germline, CDR1 is SGHNT and CDR2 is YYREEE (reference sequence). This CDR3 reads CASSRGGGEAGELFF. CDR3 nucleotide sequence: TGTGCCAGCAGCCGAGGAGGGGGCGAGGCCGGGGAGCTGTTTTTT.

The chain joins TRBV30 to TRBJ1-6; 7 nucleotides match TRBD1. Germline lookup yields CDR1 GTSNPN and CDR2 SVGIG (reference sequence). This CDR3 has 15 residues. Unmatched junction bases numbered 9, after V lost 3 bases and J lost 7 bases. CDR3 DNA sequence: TGTGCCTGGAGACGTACAGGGGCGCCGAATTCACCCCTCCACTTT. Translated, it gives CAWRRTGAPNSPLHF.

V and J are TRBV7-2 and TRBJ2-7, with 8 bases aligning to TRBD1. In germline, CDR1 is SGHTA, CDR2 FQGNSA. The CDR3 extends over 15 amino acids. V trimming: 0 bases; J trimming: 1 base; junction bases outside the gene matches: 2. CDR3 in amino acids: CASSLAGTGSYEQYF. The CDR3 DNA reads as TGTGCCAGCAGCTTAGCGGGGACAGGTTCCTACGAGCAGTACTTC.

This clone was seen a few times. One end of the junction fails to match germline, which may point to a read error. The V and J genes are TRBV28 and TRBJ1-2, with TRBD1 matching over 9 bases. The CDR3 is 12 residues long. In germline, CDR1 is MDHEN, CDR2 SYDVKM. CDR3 residues: CASSTLDRGYAF. Here the CDR3 DNA reads TGTGCCAGCAGTACCCTCGACAGGGGGTACGCCTTC.

This clone was recorded a few times. The chain employs TRBV18 and TRBJ2-5, with a possible D match to TRBD2 (6 bases). Trimming removed 2 bases from V and 5 bases from J, with 9 bases in between. The CDR3 covers 13 residues. Germline V CDR1 and CDR2: KGHSH, LQKENI. DNA of the CDR3: TGTGCCAGCTCACCAGTCGCGGGGGAGACCCAGTACTTC. It translates to CASSPVAGETQYF.

This clone has just a few counts. This sequence joins TRBV7-2 and TRBJ2-7; no clear D gene. This CDR3 contains 12 residues. CDR1 and CDR2 from the germline V gene are SGHTA and FQGNSA. V lost 1 base to trimming and J lost 6 bases, with 7 bases between them. CDR3 DNA sequence: TGTGCCAGCAGCTTAGTTCGGGTCGAGCAGTACTTC. This gives the protein CASSLVRVEQYF. The variable domain in full, with the rest retrieved from reference TRBV7-2 and TRBJ2-7, is GAGVSQSPSNKVTEKGKDVELRCDPISGHTALYWYRQSLGQGLEFLIYFQGNSAPDKSGLPSDRFSAERTGGSVSTLTIQRTQQEDSAVYLCASSLVRVEQYFGPGTRLTVT.

The chain has TRBV11-3 and TRBJ2-1, with D hard to call. V dropped 1 base and J dropped 5 bases, with 6 bases sitting between them. The CDR3 consists of 13 residues. From germline, CDR1 is SGHNT and CDR2 YENEEA. CDR3 sequence (DNA): TGTGCCAGCAGCTTAGGGCTCAACAATGAGCAGTTCTTC. It is translated as CASSLGLNNEQFF.

J is TRBJ1-2 and V is TRBV6-6, with TRBD1 matching over 7 bases. CDR1 is MNHNY and CDR2 is SVGAGI in the germline V gene (reference sequence). The CDR3 is made up of 14 amino acids. Trimming took 6 bases from V and 11 from J; bases not matched to a gene: 15. The CDR3 here is CASSQHRGSVLYTF. CDR3 DNA sequence: TGTGCCAGCAGCCAACACAGGGGTTCCGTTCTATACACCTTC.

The V gene is TRBV6-6, the J gene TRBJ2-1; 7 bases map to TRBD1. Germline loops: CDR1 MNHNY, CDR2 SVGAGI (reference sequence). J lost 9 bases, V lost 2 bases, and 7 bases had no gene match. This CDR3 has 14 residues. CDR3 DNA: TGTGCCAGCAGTTACGCACAGGGGAGAGGTGAGCAGTTCTTC. This gives the protein CASSYAQGRGEQFF.

This chain links TRBV7-6 with TRBJ2-1; 8 nucleotides match TRBD2. With 5 bases clipped from V and 10 bases from J, the junction kept 10 bases outside the gene matches. CDR3 size: 14 residues. Per the germline V gene, CDR1 is SGHVS and CDR2 is FNYEAQ. CDR3 protein: CASSAPGGKGEQFF. In DNA, the CDR3 is TGTGCCAGCAGCGCCCCGGGGGGGAAAGGGGAGCAGTTCTTC.

This clone turned up a few times. The V call is TRBV29-1, the J call TRBJ2-5; 13 bases line up with TRBD2. Germline V gene lookup returns CDR1 SQVTM and CDR2 ANQGSEA. Trimming removed 6 bases from V and 5 bases from J; junction bases left unmatched: 9. The CDR3 sequence is 15 residues long. CDR3 in DNA: TGCAGCGTCCAAGGACTAGCGGGGGTGAAGGAGACCCAGTACTTC. It yields the protein CSVQGLAGVKETQYF.

The chain couples TRBV7-3 to TRBJ2-3; no clear D. Trimming shortened V by 3 bases and J by 2 bases, and 9 bases separated the two germline ends. Germline assignment: CDR1 SGHTA and CDR2 FQGTGA. CDR3 length equals 14 residues. The CDR3 spells CASSLSSHTDTQYF. The CDR3 nucleotides are TGTGCCAGCAGCTTGAGCTCCCACACAGATACGCAGTATTTT.

V usage is TRBV4-3 and J usage is TRBJ1-1, with no clear D. Germline V gene sequence: CDR1 LGHNA, CDR2 YSLEER. CDR3 length: 13 amino acids. The V end lost 0 bases, the J end lost 5 bases, and 7 bases lay between the germline ends. The CDR3 DNA sequence: TGCGCCAGCAGCCAAGAAAGGAGGACTGAAGCTTTCTTT. Protein: CASSQERRTEAFF.

This clone has just a few counts. This rearrangement joins TRBV2 to TRBJ1-2; D remains ambiguous. CDR3 length equals 11 residues. Trimming pared 6 bases from V and 8 bases from J, leaving 10 bases between. Germline-derived CDR1 and CDR2 are SNHLY and FYNNEI. The CDR3 protein is CASSFVEGYTF. CDR3 sequence (DNA): TGTGCCAGCAGCTTCGTAGAGGGCTACACCTTC.

The chain recombines TRBV5-4 with TRBJ2-7, with TRBD1 matching 7 bases. V trimming: 4 bases; J trimming: 4 bases; junction bases outside the gene matches: 5. The CDR3 totals 13 residues. From germline, CDR1 is SGHNT and CDR2 YYREEE (reference sequence). CDR3 coding DNA: TGTGCCAGCAGCCGACTACAGGGGTACGAGCAGTACTTC. It yields the protein CASSRLQGYEQYF.

The rearrangement links TRBV7-3 to TRBJ1-5, with D possibly matching TRBD1 (5 bases). Per the germline V gene, CDR1 is SGHTA and CDR2 is FQGTGA. V was cut by 5 bases and J by 5 bases, with 13 bases left in between. The CDR3 runs 14 residues. CDR3 protein: CASSPGGSYQPQHF. The CDR3 nucleotides read TGTGCCAGCAGCCCGGGGGGGAGTTATCAGCCCCAGCATTTT.

The table lists this clone with a few counts. This chain links TRBV28 with TRBJ2-7, with D possibly being TRBD1 (5 bases). Germline V CDR1 and CDR2: MDHEN, SYDVKM. This CDR3 spans 14 amino acids. Deletions cut 5 bases from V and 0 bases from J, with 11 bases between. The CDR3 coding sequence is TGTGCCAGCAGTCCGCCGACAGCCTCCTACGAGCAGTACTTC. It specifies CASSPPTASYEQYF.

The V gene is TRBV2, the J gene TRBJ2-1; TRBD2 might be the D (6 bases). CDR3 size: 15 residues. The V and J ends lost 4 bases and 4 bases respectively, with 14 bases between them. Germline lookup yields CDR1 SNHLY and CDR2 FYNNEI. CDR3 sequence (DNA): TGTGCCAGCAGTGGGGATCGGGGGATATACAATGAGCAGTTCTTC. The encoded protein is CASSGDRGIYNEQFF.